The text below deals with one T cell receptor (beta chain). Seattle patient enrollment occurred during active infection, with longitudinal follow-up thereafter. CDR1 SNHLY and CDR2 FYNNEI come from the germline V gene. This CDR3 has 15 amino acids. This specimen belongs to a study of blood T cell repertoires in COVID-19. Study overall: The study drew acute and convalescent COVID-19 samples from the United States, Italy and Spain. In each case, the material was cDNA or gDNA derived from T cells, B-cell-depleted T cells, or PBMCs.

The assay was immunoSEQ multiplex PCR, and TCRdb's table has in-frame clones only and misses some. This sample has some 300,000 clones, with just under 90% found just once. The gene calls are TRBV2 and TRBJ2-7; D is possibly TRBD2 (7 bases). Sequencing was done on a sample of peripheral blood. The receptor was derived from a woman aged 50 to 60 with COVID-19, enrolled during active disease. As DNA, the CDR3 is TGTGCTATAACGGGGGGCGGTAGGGGCTCCTACGAGCAGTACTTC. It translates to CAITGGGRGSYEQYF.